This T cell receptor beta chain is drawn from a study of T cell clonotyping in hematopoietic cell transplantation. V was pared by 4 bases and J by 5 bases, with 13 bases of the junction left unmatched. CDR3 size: 16 residues. The germline gives CDR1 MDHEN, CDR2 SYDVKM. Produced via immunoSEQ multiplex PCR; TCRdb's table is partial and in-frame only. The sample has about 70,000 clones; approximately 94% are singletons. The sample was peripheral blood mononuclear cells. The receptor's source is a man in his forties or fifties in good health. Some clones in this sample may be carry-over from other donors' samples. The chain uses TRBV28 and TRBJ2-5; TRBD2 aligns across 7 bases. This CDR3 is CASSSSREASGETQYF. CDR3 nucleotides: TGTGCCAGCAGTTCATCACGGGAGGCCTCTGGGGAGACCCAGTACTTC.